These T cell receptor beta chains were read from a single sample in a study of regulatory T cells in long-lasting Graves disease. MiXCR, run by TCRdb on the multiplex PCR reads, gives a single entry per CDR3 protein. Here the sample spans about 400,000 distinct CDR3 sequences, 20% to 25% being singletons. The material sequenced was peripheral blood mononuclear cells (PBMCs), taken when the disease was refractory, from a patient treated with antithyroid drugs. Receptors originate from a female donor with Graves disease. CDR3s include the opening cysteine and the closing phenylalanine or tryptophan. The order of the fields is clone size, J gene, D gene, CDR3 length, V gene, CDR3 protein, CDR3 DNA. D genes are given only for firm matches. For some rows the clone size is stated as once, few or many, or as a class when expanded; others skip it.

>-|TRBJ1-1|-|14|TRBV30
CASSPGVANTEAFF
TGTGCCAGTAGCCCAGGGGTCGCAAACACTGAAGCTTTCTTT
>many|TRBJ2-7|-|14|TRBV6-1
CASSHGDGTYEQYF
TGTGCCAGCAGCCACGGGGACGGTACCTACGAGCAGTACTTC
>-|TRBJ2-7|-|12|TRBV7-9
CASSWGTYEQYF
TGTGCCAGCAGCTGGGGTACCTACGAGCAGTACTTC
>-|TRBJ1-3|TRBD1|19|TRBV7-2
CASTPHRTGLFSSGNTIYF
TGTGCCAGCACCCCACACAGGACAGGTCTCTTTAGCTCTGGAAACACCATATATTTT
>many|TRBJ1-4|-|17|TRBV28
CASSHDIGTATNEKLFF
TGTGCCAGCAGCCACGACATTGGGACCGCAACTAATGAAAAACTGTTTTTT
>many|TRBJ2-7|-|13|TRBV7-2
CASSLGFRGEQYF
TGTGCCAGCAGCTTAGGCTTCAGGGGCGAGCAGTACTTC
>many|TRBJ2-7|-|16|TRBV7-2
CASSLGWGTESYEQYF
TGTGCCAGCAGCTTAGGGTGGGGCACGGAATCCTACGAGCAGTACTTC
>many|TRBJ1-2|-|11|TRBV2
CASSDFRGYTF
TGTGCCAGCAGTGATTTTCGTGGCTACACCTTC
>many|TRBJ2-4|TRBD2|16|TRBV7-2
CASSLAGGRGKNIQYF
TGTGCCAGCAGCTTAGCGGGAGGGCGGGGCAAAAACATTCAGTACTTC
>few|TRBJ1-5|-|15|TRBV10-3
CAIQKGGGMNQPQHF
TGTGCCATCCAAAAAGGGGGGGGAATGAATCAGCCCCAGCATTTT
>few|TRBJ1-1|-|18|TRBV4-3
CASSQDGSSAPLNTEAFF
TGCGCCAGCAGCCAAGATGGATCTTCCGCCCCTTTGAACACTGAAGCTTTCTTT
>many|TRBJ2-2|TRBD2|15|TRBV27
CASSLSGSAPGELFF
TGTGCCAGCAGTCTTAGCGGGAGCGCCCCCGGGGAGCTGTTTTTT
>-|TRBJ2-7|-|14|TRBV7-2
CASSFPSRGYEQYF
TGTGCCAGCAGCTTCCCCTCCAGGGGCTACGAGCAGTACTTC
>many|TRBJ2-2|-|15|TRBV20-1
CSARDYRGRTGELFF
TGCAGTGCTAGAGATTACCGGGGGAGGACCGGGGAGCTGTTTTTT
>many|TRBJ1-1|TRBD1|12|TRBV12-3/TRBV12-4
CASGGQGNEAFF
TGTGCCAGCGGCGGACAGGGAAATGAAGCTTTCTTT
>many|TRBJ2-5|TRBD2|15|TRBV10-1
CASSEATSAQETQYF
TGCGCCAGCAGTGAAGCTACTAGCGCTCAAGAGACCCAGTACTTC
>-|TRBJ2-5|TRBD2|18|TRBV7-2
CASSLQREGHFIWETQYF
TGTGCCAGCAGCTTACAGCGGGAGGGCCATTTCATATGGGAGACCCAGTACTTC
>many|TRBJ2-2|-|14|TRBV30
CAWTPILGTGELFF
TGTGCCTGGACCCCCATACTAGGAACCGGGGAGCTGTTTTTT
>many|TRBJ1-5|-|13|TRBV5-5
CASSVAPNQPQHF
TGTGCCAGCAGCGTGGCACCCAATCAGCCCCAGCATTTT
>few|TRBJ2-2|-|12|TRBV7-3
CASLGLTGELFF
TGTGCCAGCCTGGGACTCACCGGGGAGCTGTTTTTT
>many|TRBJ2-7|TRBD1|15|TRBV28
CASRIPGQGSYEQYF
TGTGCCAGCAGGATACCGGGACAGGGGTCCTACGAGCAGTACTTC
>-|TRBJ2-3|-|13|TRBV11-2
CASSLVLVDTQYF
TGTGCCAGCAGCTTAGTCCTGGTAGATACGCAGTATTTT
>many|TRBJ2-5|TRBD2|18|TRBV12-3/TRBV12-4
CASSLRTSGSMGQETQYF
TGTGCCAGCAGTTTGCGGACTAGCGGGAGTATGGGACAAGAGACCCAGTACTTC
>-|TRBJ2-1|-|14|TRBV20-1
CSARDSGPYNEQFF
TGCAGTGCTAGGGACAGTGGACCCTACAATGAGCAGTTCTTC
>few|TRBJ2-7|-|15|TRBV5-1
CASSLGFPTSYEQYF
TGCGCCAGCAGCTTGGGCTTCCCGACCTCCTACGAGCAGTACTTC
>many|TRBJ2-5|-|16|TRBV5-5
CASSHRQGGGQETQYF
TGTGCCAGCAGCCACCGACAGGGAGGGGGCCAAGAGACCCAGTACTTC
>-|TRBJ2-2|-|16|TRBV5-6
CASSLVGPSENGELLF
TGTGCCAGCAGCTTGGTTGGACCCAGCGAAAACGGGGAGCTGCTTTTT
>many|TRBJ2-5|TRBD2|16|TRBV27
CASSLTGPGLGETQYF
TGTGCCAGCAGTTTAACAGGGCCGGGACTAGGGGAGACCCAGTACTTC
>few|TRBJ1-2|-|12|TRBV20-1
CSARAGDYGYTF
TGCAGTGCTAGGGCAGGGGACTATGGCTACACCTTC
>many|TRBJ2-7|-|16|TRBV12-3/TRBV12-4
CASSLVPNRASYEQYF
TGTGCCAGCAGTTTGGTACCCAATAGGGCTTCGTACGAGCAGTACTTC
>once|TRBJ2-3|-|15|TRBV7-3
CASSLMGDPGDTQYF
TGTGCCAGCAGCTTAATGGGCGACCCGGGAGATACGCAGTATTTT
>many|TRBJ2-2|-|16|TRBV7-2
CASSLGLGTSTGELFF
TGTGCCAGCAGCTTAGGTCTCGGGACAAGCACCGGGGAGCTGTTTTTT
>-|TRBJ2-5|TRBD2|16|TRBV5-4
CASSFETSGIRETQYF
TGTGCCAGCAGCTTCGAAACTAGCGGGATAAGAGAGACCCAGTACTTC
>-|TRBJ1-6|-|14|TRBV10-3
CAISEKQGTSPLHF
TGTGCCATCAGTGAAAAACAGGGAACCTCACCCCTCCACTTT
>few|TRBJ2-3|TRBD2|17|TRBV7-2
CASSNPGLAESTDTQYF
TGTGCCAGCAGCAATCCGGGACTAGCGGAGAGCACAGATACGCAGTATTTT
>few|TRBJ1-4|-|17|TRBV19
CASSPPNRARTLEKLFF
TGTGCCAGTAGTCCACCAAACAGGGCCCGAACGCTGGAAAAACTGTTTTTT
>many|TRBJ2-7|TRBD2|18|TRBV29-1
CSAVPQGTSGRSSYEQYF
TGCAGCGCGGTTCCGCAAGGGACTAGCGGGCGCAGCTCCTACGAGCAGTACTTC
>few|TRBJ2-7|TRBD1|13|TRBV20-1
CSADTGTAYEQYF
TGCAGTGCTGATACCGGGACAGCCTACGAGCAGTACTTC
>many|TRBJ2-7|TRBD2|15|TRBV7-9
CASSPMASGRGEQYF
TGTGCCAGCAGCCCAATGGCTAGCGGGCGTGGAGAGCAGTACTTC
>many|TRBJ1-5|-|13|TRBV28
CASSGEGTQPQHF
TGTGCCAGCAGTGGTGAGGGCACCCAGCCCCAGCATTTT
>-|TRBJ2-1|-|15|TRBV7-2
CASSPQSGLYNEQFF
TGTGCCAGCAGCCCCCAGAGCGGACTGTACAATGAGCAGTTCTTC
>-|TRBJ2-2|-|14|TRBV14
CASSQDTGHGELFF
TGTGCCAGCAGCCAAGATACGGGGCACGGGGAGCTGTTTTTT
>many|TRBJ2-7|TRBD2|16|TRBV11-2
CASSLARGRTNYEQYF
TGTGCCAGCAGCTTAGCACGCGGGAGGACTAACTACGAGCAGTACTTC